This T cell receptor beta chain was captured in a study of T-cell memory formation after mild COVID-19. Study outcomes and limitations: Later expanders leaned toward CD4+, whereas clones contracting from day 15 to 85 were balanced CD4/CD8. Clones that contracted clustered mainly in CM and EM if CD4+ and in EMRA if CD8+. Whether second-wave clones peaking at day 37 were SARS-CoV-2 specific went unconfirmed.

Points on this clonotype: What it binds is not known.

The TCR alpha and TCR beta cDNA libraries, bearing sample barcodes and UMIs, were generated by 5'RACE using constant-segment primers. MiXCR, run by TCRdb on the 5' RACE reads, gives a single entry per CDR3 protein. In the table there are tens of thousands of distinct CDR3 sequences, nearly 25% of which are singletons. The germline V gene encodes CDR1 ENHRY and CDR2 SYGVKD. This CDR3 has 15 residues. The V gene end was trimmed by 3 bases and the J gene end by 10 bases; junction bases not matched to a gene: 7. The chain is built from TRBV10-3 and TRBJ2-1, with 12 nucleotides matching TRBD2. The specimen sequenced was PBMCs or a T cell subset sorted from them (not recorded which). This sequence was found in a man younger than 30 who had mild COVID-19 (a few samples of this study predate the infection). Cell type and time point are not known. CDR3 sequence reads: CAISDSSGGAGEQFF. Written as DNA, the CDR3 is TGTGCCATCAGTGATTCTAGCGGGGGGGCAGGGGAGCAGTTCTTC.